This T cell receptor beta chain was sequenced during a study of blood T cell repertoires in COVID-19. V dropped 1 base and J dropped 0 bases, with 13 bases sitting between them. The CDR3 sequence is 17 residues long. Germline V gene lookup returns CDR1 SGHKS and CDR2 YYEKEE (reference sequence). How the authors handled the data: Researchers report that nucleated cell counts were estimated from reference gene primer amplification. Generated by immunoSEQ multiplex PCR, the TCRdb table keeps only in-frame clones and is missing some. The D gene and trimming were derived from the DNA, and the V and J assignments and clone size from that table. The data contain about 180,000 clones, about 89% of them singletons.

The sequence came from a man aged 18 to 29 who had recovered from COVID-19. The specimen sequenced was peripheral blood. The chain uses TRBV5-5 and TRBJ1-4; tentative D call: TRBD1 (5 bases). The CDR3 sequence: CASSLHRKGSTNEKLFF. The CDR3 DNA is TGTGCCAGCAGCTTGCACAGGAAGGGTTCAACTAATGAAAAACTGTTTTTT.